One sample yielded the 14 T cell receptor beta chains listed below, sequenced in a study of blood T cell repertoires in COVID-19. Clones were read by immunoSEQ multiplex PCR, and TCRdb kept only the in-frame ones, dropping some. Of approximately 150,000 clones listed, about 88% are singletons. The material sequenced was peripheral blood. Source of these receptors: a middle-aged man with acute or convalescent COVID-19.

The genes are TRBV28 and TRBJ1-5; D is unclear. Germline V gene sequence: CDR1 MDHEN, CDR2 SYDVKM. V was pared by 1 base and J by 5 bases, with 12 bases between. The CDR3 runs to 15 residues. The chain's CDR3 is CASSLSMGPYQPQHF. DNA for the CDR3: TGTGCCAGCAGTTTATCTATGGGCCCGTATCAGCCCCAGCATTTT.

This rearrangement joins TRBV19 to TRBJ1-6; unclear D gene. The germline V gene has CDR1 LNHDA and CDR2 SQIVND (reference sequence). Trimming stripped 5 bases from V and 0 bases from J, with 14 bases between. The CDR3 loop spans 17 amino acids. The CDR3 sequence is CASSLTTPSSYNSPLHF. In DNA form, the CDR3 reads TGTGCCAGTAGTTTGACAACTCCGAGCTCCTATAATTCACCCCTCCACTTT.

The V call is TRBV7-8, the J call TRBJ1-6; D is possibly TRBD1 (5 bases). V shed 2 bases and J shed 7 bases, with 12 bases lying between them. The CDR3 consists of 15 residues. Germline-derived CDR1 and CDR2 are SGHVS and FQNEAQ. This CDR3 reads CASSLKTGMNSPLHF. The CDR3 nucleotides read TGTGCCAGCAGCTTAAAAACAGGAATGAATTCACCCCTCCACTTT.

This chain connects TRBV7-3 to TRBJ1-1; unclear D gene. Germline V gene lookup returns CDR1 SGHTA and CDR2 FQGTGA. V lost 1 base and J 2 bases, leaving 5 bases between the germline ends. This CDR3 comprises 13 residues. CDR3 in DNA: TGTGCCAGCAGCTTAATAGTTAACACTGAAGCTTTCTTT. Protein sequence: CASSLIVNTEAFF.

The J gene is TRBJ2-1, the V gene TRBV30, with 8 positions matching TRBD1. The ends lost 1 base at V and 7 bases at J; junction bases unmatched: 3. This CDR3 is built from 13 residues. Germline V gene lookup returns CDR1 GTSNPN and CDR2 SVGIG (reference sequence). The DNA of the CDR3 is TGTGCCTGGAGTGGGTACAGGGGGAATGAGCAGTTCTTC. This gives the protein CAWSGYRGNEQFF.

The rearrangement links TRBV6-6 to TRBJ1-3, with TRBD1 identical over 7 bases. CDR3 length: 16 amino acids. With V trimmed by 5 bases and J by 4 bases, 11 bases remained unmatched. Germline V gene sequence: CDR1 MNHNY, CDR2 SVGAGI (reference sequence). The CDR3 loop is CASSPTGPSGGNTIYF. The CDR3 DNA sequence: TGTGCCAGCAGTCCGACAGGGCCATCGGGAGGAAACACCATATATTTT.

The V call is TRBV11-2, the J call TRBJ2-1; 10 nucleotides match TRBD2. V lost 7 bases to trimming and J lost 7 bases; unmatched junction nucleotides: 10. The CDR3 sequence is 15 residues long. CDR1 and CDR2 from the germline V gene are SGHAT and FQNNGV. The CDR3, as DNA: TGTGCCAGCACTACAGCGGGGGGGCCGAGGAATGAGCAGTTCTTC. Amino acids: CASTTAGGPRNEQFF.

V usage is TRBV6-2 or TRBV6-3 and J usage is TRBJ1-5, with D unresolved. Germline V gives CDR1 MNHEY, CDR2 SVGEGT. This CDR3 spans 14 amino acids. Trimming left V 2 bases short and J 0 bases short, with 5 bases between. For the CDR3, the DNA is TGTGCCAGCAGTTACCCGGTTAGCAATCAGCCCCAGCATTTT. It yields the protein CASSYPVSNQPQHF.

This clone turned up a few times. The gene calls are TRBV28 and TRBJ1-5; D is unclear. CDR1 and CDR2 (germline): MDHEN, SYDVKM. Trimming pared 5 bases from V and 4 bases from J, leaving 12 bases between. The CDR3 has 14 residues. CDR3 bases: TGTGCCAGCAGTCCACCTCAGACAAATCAGCCCCAGCATTTT. Protein product: CASSPPQTNQPQHF.

The J gene is TRBJ2-1, the V gene TRBV6-5; 8 bases line up with TRBD2. The CDR3 has 15 residues. V dropped 4 bases and J dropped 5; count of bases not matched to a gene: 7. CDR1 and CDR2 from the germline V gene are MNHEY and SVGAGI. Here the CDR3 reads CASSFGGGGNNEQFF. For the CDR3, the DNA is TGTGCCAGCAGTTTCGGCGGCGGGGGGAACAATGAGCAGTTCTTC.

CDR3 nucleotides: TGTGCCAGCAGCGTAGACTCGGGCAGGGGGCTAAGAACCGGGGAGCTGTTTTTT. Its protein is CASSVDSGRGLRTGELFF. This chain links TRBV9 with TRBJ2-2, with TRBD1 matching 8 bases. The junction had 12 bases not matched to a gene; V was cut back by 0 bases and J by 5 bases. This CDR3 contains 18 residues. The V gene's germline CDR1 is SGDLS and CDR2 YYNGEE.

The chain joins TRBV6-6 to TRBJ1-3, with 8 bases aligning to TRBD1. In germline, CDR1 is MNHNY, CDR2 SVGAGI (reference sequence). After removal of 7 bases from V and 0 bases from J, the junction contained 5 bases not matched to a gene. CDR3 length: 15 residues. The CDR3 loop is CASNNRGSSGNTIYF. The CDR3 DNA sequence: TGTGCCAGCAATAACAGGGGGTCCTCTGGAAACACCATATATTTT.

The chain joins TRBV16 to TRBJ2-5; 10 nucleotides align to TRBD2. The CDR3 length is 14 residues. The germline CDR1 and CDR2 sequences are KGHSY and FQNENV. The J segment lost 1 base and the V segment lost 7 bases, leaving 3 bases of the junction unmatched. CDR3: CASTGTSAQETQYF. The CDR3 DNA reads as TGTGCCAGCACCGGGACTAGCGCCCAAGAGACCCAGTACTTC. The full variable domain, completed using reference TRBV16 and TRBJ2-5, is GEEVAQTPKHLVRGEGQKAKLYCAPIKGHSYVFWYQQVLKNEFKFLISFQNENVFDETGMPKERFSAKCLPNSPCSLEIQATKLEDSAVYFCASTGTSAQETQYFGPGTRLLVL.

CDR3 region: CASSSQQGAISEQYF. The CDR3 DNA reads TGTGCCAGCAGCTCCCAACAGGGGGCTATATCCGAGCAGTACTTC. This chain links TRBV7-3 with TRBJ2-7; TRBD1 matches 9 bases. This CDR3 region has 15 residues. V was clipped by 4 bases and J by 6 bases; unmatched bases: 10. Looked up from germline, CDR1 is SGHTA and CDR2 is FQGTGA.